The 8 T cell receptor beta chains given below trace back to one sample, sequenced in a study of T cell clonality in common variable immunodeficiency. Here immunoSEQ multiplex PCR was the method, and the copy in TCRdb shows in-frame clones only, minus some. The sample has about 52,000 clones, none seen only once. The material sequenced was peripheral blood mononuclear cells. Source of these receptors: a person between 18 and 69 years old in good health.

This clone was detected many times. The read falls 3 residues short of the CDR3 end, and the missing part is taken from the germline J gene. The rearrangement links TRBV11-3 to TRBJ2-7; 9 bases are shared with TRBD2. The CDR3 is 15 amino acids. Per the germline V gene, CDR1 is SGHNT and CDR2 is YENEEA. Trimming took 8 bases from V and 4 from J; bases not matched to a gene: 12. The CDR3 region is CASARRLAGKYEQYF. The sequenced CDR3 bases are TGTGCCAGCGCGCGGCGGCTAGCGGGAAAATACGAG.

The table lists this clone with many counts. The read gets to within 3 residues of the CDR3 end, and the germline J gene fills in the rest. The chain carries TRBV7-3 and TRBJ2-1; D is perhaps TRBD2 (5 bases). Germline V gene lookup returns CDR1 SGHTA and CDR2 FQGTGA. This CDR3 has 13 amino acids. Between the trimmed V and J ends, which lost 2 bases and 6 bases, there was a span of 8 bases. The DNA read from the CDR3 is TGTGCCAGCAGCTTATACCGGGGCAATGAG. This sequence encodes CASSLYRGNE. In full, the CDR3 reads CASSLYRGNEQFF. The variable domain in full, completed from reference TRBV7-3 and TRBJ2-1, reads GAGVSQTPSNKVTEKGKYVELRCDPISGHTALYWYRQSLGQGPEFLIYFQGTGAADDSGLPNDRFFAVRPEGSVSTLKIQRTERGDSAVYLCASSLYRGNEQFFGPGTRLTVL.

This clone was found many times. Coverage ceases 3 residues before the CDR3 finishes, and the germline J gene fills in the end. V usage is TRBV7-8 and J usage is TRBJ1-6, with D possibly matching TRBD1 (5 bases). This CDR3 contains 16 residues. The germline CDR1 and CDR2 sequences are SGHVS and FQNEAQ. Trimming cost V 1 base and J 6 bases, with 13 bases left between them. CDR3 amino acids: CASSLGEGKGNSPLHF. CDR3 bases read: TGTGCCAGCAGCTTAGGGGAGGGGAAGGGTAATTCACCC. The full variable domain, rest sourced from reference TRBV7-8 and TRBJ1-6, is GAGVSQSPRYKVAKRGQDVALRCDPISGHVSLFWYQQALGQGPEFLTYFQNEAQLDKSGLPSDRFFAERPEGSVSTLKIQRTQQEDSAVYLCASSLGEGKGNSPLHFGNGTRLTVT.

This clone was detected ten times or more. The CDR3 end falls 3 residues outside the read, so it is completed with the germline J gene. V usage is TRBV12-5 and J usage is TRBJ2-1; 8 bases are shared with TRBD2. The CDR3 has 16 residues. J was trimmed by 3 bases and V by 1 base; bases with no gene match: 5. CDR1 LGHNT and CDR2 FRNRAP come from the germline V gene. The covered CDR3 bases are TGTGCTAGTGGTTTGGAGCGAAGCGGGAGCTACAATGAG. Protein product: CASGLERSGSYNE. In full, the CDR3 is CASGLERSGSYNEQFF.

The table lists this clone with a few counts. Read data end 3 residues before the CDR3 end; the end is taken from the germline J gene. V and J are TRBV7-9 and TRBJ2-1; 11 bases are shared with TRBD2. CDR3 length: 15 amino acids. Per germline, CDR1 SEHNR and CDR2 FQNEAQ (reference sequence). The ends lost 5 bases at V and 2 bases at J; junction bases unmatched: 2. The CDR3 here is CASSRLAGTYNEQFF. The CDR3 bases that were read are TGTGCCAGCAGCCGACTAGCGGGAACCTACAATGAG.

Many counts were recorded for this clone. Sequencing ends 3 residues short of the CDR3 end; the germline J gene provides the rest. The sample contains more than one DNA sequence encoding this CDR3. This sequence joins TRBV13 and TRBJ2-4, with D possibly TRBD1 on 6 matching bases. The CDR3 covers 16 residues. Trimming removed 0 bases from V and 4 bases from J, with 13 bases in between. Germline CDR1 reads PRHDT; CDR2 reads FYEKMQ (reference sequence). The CDR3 DNA, read in part, is TGTGCCAGCAGCTTAGGTGGTTTGGGGGCAAAAAACATT. It translates to CASSLGGLGAKNI. The whole CDR3 sequence is CASSLGGLGAKNIQYF.

This clone was found many times. The read halts 3 residues ahead of the CDR3 end, with the missing end drawn from the germline J gene. The rearrangement links TRBV19 to TRBJ2-3, with 10 bases identical to TRBD1. Germline V gene lookup returns CDR1 LNHDA and CDR2 SQIVND (reference sequence). Germline trimming cut 7 bases from V and 0 bases from J; bases unmatched to any gene: 4. There are 15 residues in the CDR3. CDR3 in amino acids: CASKDRGGSTDTQYF. The sequenced CDR3 bases are TGTGCCAGTAAGGACAGGGGGGGTAGCACAGATACG. Variable domain in full (rest from reference TRBV19 and TRBJ2-3): DGGITQSPKYLFRKEGQNVTLSCEQNLNHDAMYWYRQDPGQGLRLIYYSQIVNDFQKGDIAEGYSVSREKKESFPLTVTSAQKNPTAFYLCASKDRGGSTDTQYFGPGTRLTVL.

This clone occurred many times. The read halts 3 residues ahead of the CDR3 end, with the missing end drawn from the germline J gene. The chain employs TRBV2 and TRBJ1-5, with D perhaps matching TRBD1 (5 bases). From germline, CDR1 is SNHLY and CDR2 FYNNEI. The CDR3 covers 13 residues. V was clipped by 2 bases and J by 5 bases, with 7 bases between them. Partial CDR3 DNA: TGTGCCAGCAGTGAATGGGGGGATCAGCCC. As protein: CASSEWGDQP. The whole CDR3 is CASSEWGDQPQHF.